What follows are 27 T cell receptor beta chains derived from one specimen sequenced in a study of blood T cell repertoires in COVID-19 (TCRdb year 2020). The library was prepared using the immunoSEQ multiplex PCR assay. The source is immuneACCESS, and TCRdb retained only in-frame sequences with V and J called. Part of the clones is not carried over; for the studies checked, unresolved V genes explain less than half of this, and the remainder is unexplained. This sample gives about 44,000 clones in total; around 84% of them show up just once. The ten largest clones capture roughly 47% of the sample. Sequencing was carried out using peripheral blood. These receptors were obtained from a human donor in a cohort sampled during active COVID-19.

The V gene is TRBV7-9, the J gene TRBJ2-2, with TRBD2 identical over 12 bases. V was pared by 5 bases and J by 0 bases, with 10 bases of the junction left unmatched. The CDR3 length is 19 residues. The germline V gene has CDR1 SEHNR and CDR2 FQNEAQ (reference sequence). CDR3 nucleotides: TGTGCCAGCAGCCCTAGACTAGCGGGGGCCACTTCGAACACCGGGGAGCTGTTTTTT. Its protein product is CASSPRLAGATSNTGELFF.

V usage is TRBV11-3 and J usage is TRBJ2-1; 8 nucleotides align to TRBD1. The CDR3 is 14 residues long. CDR1 is SGHNT, CDR2 YENEEA, per germline. V lost 5 bases to trimming and J lost 6 bases; unmatched junction nucleotides: 6. The CDR3 here is CASSAGTGRNEQFF. In DNA form, the CDR3 reads TGTGCCAGCAGCGCAGGGACAGGCCGCAATGAGCAGTTCTTC. The full variable domain, rest sourced from reference TRBV11-3 and TRBJ2-1, is EAGVVQSPRYKIIEKKQPVAFWCNPISGHNTLYWYLQNLGQGPELLIRYENEEAVDDSQLPKDRFSAERLKGVDSTLKIQPAELGDSAVYLCASSAGTGRNEQFFGPGTRLTVL.

This chain connects TRBV4-1 to TRBJ1-4; TRBD1 aligns across 7 bases. This CDR3 has 17 residues. Germline CDR1 and CDR2: MGHRA and YSYEKL. V shed 0 bases and J 5 bases; nucleotides not matched to a gene: 9. Here the CDR3 DNA reads TGCGCCAGCAGCCAAGATGATTTCGGACAGGTCAATGAAAAACTGTTTTTT. It translates to CASSQDDFGQVNEKLFF.

The chain recombines TRBV6-6 with TRBJ1-4, with unresolved D. CDR1 and CDR2 (germline): MNHNY, SVGAGI (reference sequence). V shed 8 bases and J shed 0 bases, with 7 bases lying between them. The CDR3 is 13 amino acids. The CDR3 loop reads CASVRTTNEKLFF. The CDR3 coding sequence is TGTGCCAGCGTGAGGACAACTAATGAAAAACTGTTTTTT.

V and J are TRBV5-1 and TRBJ1-3, with 7 bases that match TRBD1. Germline values: CDR1 SGHRS, CDR2 YFSETQ. The CDR3 has 14 amino acids. V lost 4 bases, J lost 2 bases, and 3 bases stayed unmatched. CDR3 loop: CASSTGTAGNTIYF. Here the CDR3 DNA reads TGCGCCAGCAGCACCGGGACAGCTGGAAACACCATATATTTT.

Only a few counts were recorded for this clone. J is TRBJ2-3 and V is TRBV2; tentative D call: TRBD1 (5 bases). Germline V CDR1 and CDR2: SNHLY, FYNNEI. V lost 1 base to trimming and J lost 3 bases, with 8 bases between them. The CDR3 spans 14 residues. The CDR3 loop is CASSEGGLTDTQYF. The CDR3 DNA reads TGTGCCAGCAGTGAAGGGGGCCTAACAGATACGCAGTATTTT. The full variable domain, with the rest looked up from reference TRBV2 and TRBJ2-3, is EPEVTQTPSHQVTQMGQEVILRCVPISNHLYFYWYRQILGQKVEFLVSFYNNEISEKSEIFDDQFSVERPDGSNFTLKIRSTKLEDSAMYFCASSEGGLTDTQYFGPGTRLTVL.

V and J are TRBV5-1 and TRBJ1-1, with 7 nucleotides matching TRBD1. This CDR3 contains 14 residues. Germline V gene data show CDR1 as SGHRS and CDR2 as YFSETQ. Trimming removed 1 base from V and 6 bases from J; junction bases left unmatched: 6. CDR3 protein: CASSLTGDGAEAFF. The CDR3 bases are TGCGCCAGCAGCTTGACAGGGGATGGGGCTGAAGCTTTCTTT.

This clone was seen only a few times. The chain uses TRBV19 and TRBJ1-5; maybe TRBD1 (5 bases). CDR1 and CDR2 from the germline V gene are LNHDA and SQIVND (reference sequence). V shed 3 bases and J shed 0 bases, with 15 bases lying between them. The CDR3 covers 17 residues. CDR3 DNA: TGTGCCAGTAGTATGGGGCAGGGATTGTATAGCAATCAGCCCCAGCATTTT. It translates to CASSMGQGLYSNQPQHF.

The CDR3 loop reads CASSPGQYPTDTQYF. The CDR3 DNA follows: TGTGCCAGCAGCCCGGGACAGTACCCCACAGATACGCAGTATTTT. The genes are TRBV7-3 and TRBJ2-3; TRBD1 agrees at 7 bases. The CDR3 contains 15 residues. The junction had 7 bases not matched to a gene; V was cut back by 5 bases and J by 2 bases. The germline V gene has CDR1 SGHTA and CDR2 FQGTGA.

The count of this clone is one. The chain recombines TRBV24-1 with TRBJ2-1; weak D call: TRBD2 (7 bases). Trimming took 3 bases from V and 5 from J, leaving 13 bases between them. Germline-derived CDR1 and CDR2 are KGHDR and SFDVKD. CDR3 length: 15 residues. Here the CDR3 DNA reads TGTGCCACCAGTGATCCTCAGGGGAGGGACAATGAGCAGTTCTTC. This sequence encodes CATSDPQGRDNEQFF.

This chain connects TRBV11-3 to TRBJ2-1, with 12 bases matching TRBD2. V dropped 3 bases and J dropped 5; count of bases not matched to a gene: 2. This CDR3 region has 15 residues. The germline V gene has CDR1 SGHNT and CDR2 YENEEA. CDR3 in amino acids: CASSFRTSGDNEQFF. Here the CDR3 DNA reads TGTGCCAGCAGCTTCCGGACTAGCGGGGACAATGAGCAGTTCTTC.

A remark on this clone: The identical CDR3 is also encoded by other nucleotide sequences in the sample. This sequence joins TRBV5-5 and TRBJ1-6, with D unresolved. The germline V and J ends were trimmed by 2 bases and 0 bases, with 6 bases remaining between them. Germline V gives CDR1 SGHKS, CDR2 YYEKEE (reference sequence). The CDR3 runs 15 residues. The chain's CDR3 is CASSLSSSYNSPLHF. As DNA, the CDR3 is TGTGCCAGCAGCTTATCTAGCTCCTATAATTCACCCCTCCACTTT.

This rearrangement joins TRBV4-1 to TRBJ1-6, with D uncertain. CDR3 length equals 13 residues. Germline V gives CDR1 MGHRA, CDR2 YSYEKL. Trimming took off 0 bases at V and 9 bases at J, with 6 bases between the two ends. Here the CDR3 reads CASSQEGGSPLHF. The CDR3 nucleotides read TGCGCCAGCAGCCAAGAGGGAGGTTCACCCCTCCACTTT.

The genes are TRBV3-1 (or the pseudogene TRBV3-2) and TRBJ2-3, with TRBD2 matching over 9 bases. This CDR3 spans 16 amino acids. The V gene end was trimmed by 1 base and the J gene end by 6 bases; junction bases not matched to a gene: 8. Looked up from germline, CDR1 is LGHDT and CDR2 is YNNKEL (reference sequence). This chain's CDR3 is CASSQGGRGGMDTQYF. The CDR3 nucleotides read TGTGCCAGCAGCCAAGGCGGGCGGGGGGGCATGGATACGCAGTATTTT.

The chain employs TRBV19 and TRBJ2-7, with TRBD1 matching over 8 bases. The trim removed 2 bases at V and 4 bases at J, leaving 7 bases unmatched. This CDR3 has 15 amino acids. CDR1 and CDR2 (germline): LNHDA, SQIVND (reference sequence). The CDR3 bases are TGTGCCAGTAGTATATTGCGACAGGGGAGGTACGAGCAGTACTTC. Translating it yields CASSILRQGRYEQYF.

The chain couples TRBV7-9 to TRBJ1-1; D possibly corresponds to TRBD1 (5 bases). This CDR3 is 14 amino acids long. The ends were cut back, 5 bases at V and 2 bases at J, with 12 bases in the middle. CDR1 and CDR2 (germline): SEHNR, FQNEAQ (reference sequence). CDR3 protein: CASSDRTGNTEAFF. CDR3 in DNA: TGTGCCAGCAGCGACAGAACGGGTAACACTGAAGCTTTCTTT.

The chain recombines TRBV29-1 with TRBJ2-3; 12 bases align to TRBD1. The CDR3 is 14 residues long. Germline V gene lookup returns CDR1 SQVTM and CDR2 ANQGSEA. After removal of 4 bases from V and 5 bases from J, the junction contained 4 bases not matched to a gene. This CDR3 reads CSVVWDRGQDTQYF. In DNA form, the CDR3 reads TGCAGCGTTGTCTGGGACAGGGGGCAAGATACGCAGTATTTT.

This chain links TRBV29-1 with TRBJ1-1; D perhaps matches TRBD1 (6 bases). The V and J ends lost 6 bases and 4 bases respectively, with 12 bases between them. The germline gives CDR1 SQVTM, CDR2 ANQGSEA. The CDR3 is made up of 12 amino acids. The CDR3 coding sequence is TGCAGCGTCACAGGGAGTCGCACTGAAGCTTTCTTT. It yields the protein CSVTGSRTEAFF.

The rearrangement links TRBV3-1 (or the pseudogene TRBV3-2) to TRBJ1-4; D perhaps matches TRBD1 (6 bases). Trimming took 0 bases from V and 7 from J, leaving 12 bases between them. Germline V lookup: CDR1 LGHDT, CDR2 YNNKEL (reference sequence). The CDR3 has 15 residues. DNA of the CDR3: TGTGCCAGCAGCCAAGATCCATGGGGGCGTGAAAAACTGTTTTTT. Translating it yields CASSQDPWGREKLFF.

The chain recombines TRBV28 with TRBJ1-1; TRBD1 might be the D (5 bases). CDR1 and CDR2 (germline): MDHEN, SYDVKM. The CDR3 length is 12 residues. Trimming cost V 4 bases and J 5 bases, with 8 bases left between them. The CDR3, as DNA: TGTGCCAGCAGTTCAGGGAGGACTGAAGCTTTCTTT. Its translation: CASSSGRTEAFF.

The chain carries TRBV5-6 and TRBJ1-4; tentatively, D is TRBD1 (5 bases). Trimming cost V 0 bases and J 6 bases, with 9 bases left between them. The CDR3 has 14 residues. Germline-derived CDR1 and CDR2 are SGHDT and YYEEEE. The DNA of the CDR3 is TGTGCCAGCAGCTTGGTGGGGCAGTATGAAAAACTGTTTTTT. Encoded protein: CASSLVGQYEKLFF.

This rearrangement joins TRBV6-4 to TRBJ1-5, with a weak D call TRBD1 (6 bases). CDR3 length equals 15 residues. V was trimmed by 7 bases and J by 0 bases, leaving 13 bases between them. Germline CDR1 MRHNA, CDR2 SNTAGT. This chain's CDR3 is CASTRGITSNQPQHF. The CDR3 DNA follows: TGTGCCAGCACGAGGGGGATCACTAGCAATCAGCCCCAGCATTTT.

Points on this clone: This likely comes from a read error, as the CDR3 has no conserved phenylalanine or tryptophan at its end. It is unclear where the CDR3 begins or ends on the DNA, so no DNA is shown, and the CDR3 is as TCRdb lists it. The genes are TRBV21-1 and TRBJ2-7; TRBD1, as called in the table, went unchecked against the DNA. TRBV21-1 constitutes a pseudogene. Ends included, the CDR3 has 12 residues. The CDR3 spells CASSSEDRARLD.

The genes are TRBV9 and TRBJ1-3; 7 bases are a match to TRBD1. The CDR3 loop spans 16 amino acids. V lost 4 bases to trimming and J lost 0 bases; unmatched junction nucleotides: 7. The germline V gene encodes CDR1 SGDLS and CDR2 YYNGEE. The CDR3 coding sequence is TGTGCCAGCAGCACTCTGGGACAGTTCTCTGGAAACACCATATATTTT. Amino acid sequence: CASSTLGQFSGNTIYF. Based on the CDR3 plus reference TRBV9 and TRBJ1-3, the full variable domain is DSGVTQTPKHLITATGQRVTLRCSPRSGDLSVYWYQQSLDQGLQFLIQYYNGEERAKGNILERFSAQQFPDLHSELNLSSLELGDSALYFCASSTLGQFSGNTIYFGEGSWLTVV.

The CDR3 is CASTSTGLAYTYEQYV. CDR3 bases: TGTGCCAGCACCAGCACAGGACTAGCGTACACCTACGAGCAGTACGTC. The chain is built from TRBV5-6 and TRBJ2-7, with TRBD2 matching 9 bases. The V gene's germline CDR1 is SGHDT and CDR2 YYEEEE. V dropped 6 bases and J dropped 2; count of bases not matched to a gene: 12. The CDR3 spans 16 residues.

The gene calls are TRBV19 and TRBJ2-3; the match to TRBD2 covers 10 bases. CDR3 length: 15 amino acids. In germline, CDR1 is LNHDA, CDR2 SQIVND (reference sequence). V shed 6 bases, J shed 2 bases, and the junction held 5 bases outside the gene matches. CDR3 loop: CASSRTSGFTDTQYF. The CDR3 DNA sequence: TGTGCCAGTAGCCGGACTAGCGGCTTCACAGATACGCAGTATTTT.

The J gene is TRBJ2-3, the V gene TRBV7-6; no definite D call. Germline values: CDR1 SGHVS, CDR2 FNYEAQ. The CDR3 consists of 15 residues. V shed 3 bases and J shed 2 bases, with 12 bases lying between them. CDR3 region: CASSFSEYPTDTQYF. CDR3 coding DNA: TGTGCCAGCAGCTTCTCGGAGTACCCCACAGATACGCAGTATTTT.